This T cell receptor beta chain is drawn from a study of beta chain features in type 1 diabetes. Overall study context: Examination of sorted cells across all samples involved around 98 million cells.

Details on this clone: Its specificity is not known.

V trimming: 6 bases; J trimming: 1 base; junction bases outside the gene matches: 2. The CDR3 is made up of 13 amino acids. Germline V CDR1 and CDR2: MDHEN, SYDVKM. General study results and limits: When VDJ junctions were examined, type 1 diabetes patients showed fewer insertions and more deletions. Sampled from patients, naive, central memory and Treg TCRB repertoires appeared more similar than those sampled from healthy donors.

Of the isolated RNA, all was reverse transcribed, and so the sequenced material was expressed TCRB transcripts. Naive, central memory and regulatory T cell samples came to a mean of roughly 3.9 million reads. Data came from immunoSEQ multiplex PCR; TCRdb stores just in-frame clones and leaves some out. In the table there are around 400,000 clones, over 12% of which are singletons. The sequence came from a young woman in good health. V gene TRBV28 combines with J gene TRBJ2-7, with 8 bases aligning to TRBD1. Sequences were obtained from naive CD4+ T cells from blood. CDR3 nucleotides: TGTGCCAGCAGGGGACAGGCGTCCTACGAGCAGTACTTC. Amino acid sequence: CASRGQASYEQYF.